The 6 T cell receptor beta chains listed next were all sequenced from one sample in a study of blood T cell repertoires in COVID-19. The protocol was immunoSEQ multiplex PCR, while the TCRdb copy is restricted to in-frame clones and leaves out a portion. The sample has under 400,000 clones, 80% to 90% seen once; the top ten hold about 10%. Sequences were obtained from peripheral blood. Receptor source: a woman aged 25-40 years with COVID-19, enrolled during active disease.

The V call is TRBV10-3, the J call TRBJ1-1, with D possibly TRBD1 on 6 matching bases. CDR1 is ENHRY and CDR2 is SYGVKD in the germline V gene. The CDR3 is 13 amino acids. V was trimmed by 2 bases and J by 7 bases, leaving 11 bases between them. The DNA for the CDR3 is TGTGCCATCAGTGAGCAATTGGACAGTGAAGCTTTCTTT. Translated: CAISEQLDSEAFF.

The J gene is TRBJ2-5, the V gene TRBV27; TRBD2 matches 11 bases. Trimming at V came to 6 bases and at J to 3 bases, leaving 9 bases not matched to a gene. Per the germline V gene, CDR1 is MNHEY and CDR2 is SMNVEV (reference sequence). CDR3 size: 16 residues. CDR3 DNA: TGTGCCAGCAGCCGGGGCCTAGCGGGGGGCGAAGAGACCCAGTACTTC. This translates into CASSRGLAGGEETQYF.

This clone was counted ten times or more. The chain couples TRBV19 to TRBJ1-1; 7 bases match TRBD1. V lost 6 bases and J lost 0; bases outside the gene matches: 1. Per germline, CDR1 LNHDA and CDR2 SQIVND (reference sequence). The CDR3 sequence is 13 residues long. CDR3 DNA: TGTGCCAGTAGGGGACAGTTGAACACTGAAGCTTTCTTT. This gives the protein CASRGQLNTEAFF. The variable domain in full, with the rest retrieved from reference TRBV19 and TRBJ1-1, is DGGITQSPKYLFRKEGQNVTLSCEQNLNHDAMYWYRQDPGQGLRLIYYSQIVNDFQKGDIAEGYSVSREKKESFPLTVTSAQKNPTAFYLCASRGQLNTEAFFGQGTRLTVV.

The chain combines TRBV7-2 with TRBJ2-7, with D uncertain. Germline CDR1 and CDR2: SGHTA and FQGNSA. The ends were cut back, 1 base at V and 1 base at J, with 5 bases in the middle. The length of the CDR3 is 13 residues. The CDR3 here is CASSLVVSYEQYF. CDR3 coding DNA: TGTGCCAGCAGCTTAGTAGTGTCCTACGAGCAGTACTTC.

CDR3 region: CASSFESGQVRSPLHF. CDR3 in DNA: TGTGCCAGCAGCTTCGAGTCAGGACAGGTTCGGTCACCCCTCCACTTT. V and J are TRBV5-5 and TRBJ1-6, with 7 bases lining up with TRBD1. J gave up 10 bases and V 2 bases, and 12 bases lay outside the gene matches. This CDR3 has 16 residues. The V gene's germline CDR1 is SGHKS and CDR2 YYEKEE (reference sequence).

The V call is TRBV19, the J call TRBJ2-2, with TRBD2 matching over 11 bases. The germline CDR1 and CDR2 sequences are LNHDA and SQIVND (reference sequence). J lost 5 bases, V lost 6 bases, and 5 bases had no gene match. The CDR3 contains 15 residues. CDR3 in amino acids: CASRPLAGATGELFF. The CDR3 DNA reads as TGTGCCAGTAGACCACTAGCGGGAGCGACCGGGGAGCTGTTTTTT.